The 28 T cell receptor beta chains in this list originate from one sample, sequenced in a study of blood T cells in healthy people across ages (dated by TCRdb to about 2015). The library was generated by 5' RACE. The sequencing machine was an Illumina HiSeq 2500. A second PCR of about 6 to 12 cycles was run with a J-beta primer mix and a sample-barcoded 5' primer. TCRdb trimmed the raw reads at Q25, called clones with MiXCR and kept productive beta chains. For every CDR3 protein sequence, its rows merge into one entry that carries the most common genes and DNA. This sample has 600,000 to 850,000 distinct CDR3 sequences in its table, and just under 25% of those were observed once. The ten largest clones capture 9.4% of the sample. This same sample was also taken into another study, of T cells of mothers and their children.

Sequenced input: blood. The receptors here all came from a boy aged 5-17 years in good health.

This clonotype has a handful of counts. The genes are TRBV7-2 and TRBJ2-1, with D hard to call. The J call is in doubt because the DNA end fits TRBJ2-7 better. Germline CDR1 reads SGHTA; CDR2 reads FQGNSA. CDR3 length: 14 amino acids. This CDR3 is CASSLLGPTWEQYF. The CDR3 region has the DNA TGTGCCAGCAGCTTACTGGGCCCGACGTGGGAGCAGTACTTC.

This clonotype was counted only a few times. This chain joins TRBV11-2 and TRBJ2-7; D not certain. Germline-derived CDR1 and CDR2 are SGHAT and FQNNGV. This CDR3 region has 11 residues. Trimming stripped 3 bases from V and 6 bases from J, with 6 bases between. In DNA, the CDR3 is TGTGCCAGCAGCTTCGGTGCCGAGCAGTACTTC. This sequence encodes CASSFGAEQYF.

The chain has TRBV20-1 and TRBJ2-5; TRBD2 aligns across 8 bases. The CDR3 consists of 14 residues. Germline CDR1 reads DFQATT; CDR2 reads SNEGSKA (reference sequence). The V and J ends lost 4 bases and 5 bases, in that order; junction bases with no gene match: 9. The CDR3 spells CSAKSGGNVETQYF. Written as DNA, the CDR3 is TGCAGTGCTAAAAGCGGGGGTAATGTCGAGACCCAGTACTTC.

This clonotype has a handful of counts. CDR3 in DNA: TGTGCCAGCAGCTTAGCGGCAGGTATAGTAGTCGAGCAGTACTTC. As protein: CASSLAAGIVVEQYF. The chain has TRBV7-9 and TRBJ2-5; no clear D gene. The J call is uncertain, as TRBJ2-7 better fits the DNA end. The CDR3 sequence is 15 residues long. CDR1 and CDR2 (germline): SEHNR, FQNEAQ (reference sequence).

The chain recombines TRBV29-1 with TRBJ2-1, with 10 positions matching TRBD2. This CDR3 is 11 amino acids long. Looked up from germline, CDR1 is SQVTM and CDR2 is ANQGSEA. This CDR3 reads CSGLAYNEQFF. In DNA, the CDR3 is TGCTCGGGACTAGCGTACAATGAGCAGTTCTTC.

CDR3 nucleotide sequence: TGTGCCAGCAGCTTCGACAGGGGGCAAGAGACCCAGTACTTC. Translating it yields CASSFDRGQETQYF. V and J are TRBV7-2 and TRBJ2-5, with 9 bases lining up with TRBD1. Trimming took 3 bases from V and 2 from J; bases not matched to a gene: 1. From germline, CDR1 is SGHTA and CDR2 FQGNSA. The CDR3 loop spans 14 amino acids.

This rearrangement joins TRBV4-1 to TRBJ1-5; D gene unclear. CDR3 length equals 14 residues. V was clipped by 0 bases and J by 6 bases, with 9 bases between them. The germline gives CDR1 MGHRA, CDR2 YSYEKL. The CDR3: CASSQDSSRQPQHF. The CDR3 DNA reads TGCGCCAGCAGCCAAGATAGTAGTCGTCAGCCCCAGCATTTT.

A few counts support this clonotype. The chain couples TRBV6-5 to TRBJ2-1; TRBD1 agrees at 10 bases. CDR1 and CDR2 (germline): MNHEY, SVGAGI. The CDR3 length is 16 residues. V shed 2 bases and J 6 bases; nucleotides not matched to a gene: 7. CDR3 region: CASSYADRGRGNEQFF. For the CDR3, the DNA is TGTGCCAGCAGTTACGCGGACAGGGGGAGAGGCAATGAGCAGTTCTTC.

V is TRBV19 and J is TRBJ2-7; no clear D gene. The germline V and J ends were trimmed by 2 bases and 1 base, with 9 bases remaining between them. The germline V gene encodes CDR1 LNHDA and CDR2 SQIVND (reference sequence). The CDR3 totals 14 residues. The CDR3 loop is CASSINDGSYEQYF. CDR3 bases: TGTGCCAGTAGTATAAACGACGGTTCCTACGAGCAGTACTTC.

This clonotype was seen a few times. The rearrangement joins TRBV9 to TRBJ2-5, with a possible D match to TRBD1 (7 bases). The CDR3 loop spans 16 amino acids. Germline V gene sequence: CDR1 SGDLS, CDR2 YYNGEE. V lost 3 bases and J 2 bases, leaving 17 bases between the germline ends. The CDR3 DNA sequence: TGTGCCAGCAGCGCCTTTGGACAGGCGGGACAAGAGACCCAGTACTTC. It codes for CASSAFGQAGQETQYF.

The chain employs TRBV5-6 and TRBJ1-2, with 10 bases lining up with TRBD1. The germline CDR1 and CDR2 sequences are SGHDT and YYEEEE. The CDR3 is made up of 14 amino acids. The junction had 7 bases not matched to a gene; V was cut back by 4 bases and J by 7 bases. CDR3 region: CASSPGQGDSGYTF. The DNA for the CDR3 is TGTGCCAGCAGCCCCGGACAGGGGGATAGTGGCTACACCTTC. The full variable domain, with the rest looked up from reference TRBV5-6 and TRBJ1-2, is DAGVTQSPTHLIKTRGQQVTLRCSPKSGHDTVSWYQQALGQGPQFIFQYYEEEERQRGNFPDRFSGHQFPNYSSELNVNALLLGDSALYLCASSPGQGDSGYTFGSGTRLTVV.

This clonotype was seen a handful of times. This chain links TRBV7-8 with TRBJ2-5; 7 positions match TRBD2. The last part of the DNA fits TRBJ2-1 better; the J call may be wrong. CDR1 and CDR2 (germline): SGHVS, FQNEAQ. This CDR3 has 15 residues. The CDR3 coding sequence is TGTGCCAGCAGCTTAGAAGACGGGAGGATCGACGAGCAGTTCTTC. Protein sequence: CASSLEDGRIDEQFF.

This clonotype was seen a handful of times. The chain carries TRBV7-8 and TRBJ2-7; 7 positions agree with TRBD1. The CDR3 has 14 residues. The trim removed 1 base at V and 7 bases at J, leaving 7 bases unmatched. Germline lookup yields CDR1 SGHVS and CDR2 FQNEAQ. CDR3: CASSLGTGPGEQYF. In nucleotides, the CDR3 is TGTGCCAGCAGCTTAGGGACAGGTCCGGGGGAGCAGTACTTC. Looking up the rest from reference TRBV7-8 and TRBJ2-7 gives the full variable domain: GAGVSQSPRYKVAKRGQDVALRCDPISGHVSLFWYQQALGQGPEFLTYFQNEAQLDKSGLPSDRFFAERPEGSVSTLKIQRTQQEDSAVYLCASSLGTGPGEQYFGPGTRLTVT.

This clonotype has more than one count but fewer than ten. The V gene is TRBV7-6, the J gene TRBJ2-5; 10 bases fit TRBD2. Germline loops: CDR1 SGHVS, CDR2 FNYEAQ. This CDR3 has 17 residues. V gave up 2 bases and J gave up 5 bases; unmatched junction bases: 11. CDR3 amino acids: CASSLPQLAGRRETQYF. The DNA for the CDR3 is TGTGCCAGCAGCTTACCCCAACTAGCGGGACGGCGGGAGACCCAGTACTTC. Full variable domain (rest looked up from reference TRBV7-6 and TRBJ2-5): GAGVSQSPRYKVTKRGQDVALRCDPISGHVSLYWYRQALGQGPEFLTYFNYEAQQDKSGLPNDRFSAERPEGSISTLTIQRTEQRDSAMYRCASSLPQLAGRRETQYFGPGTRLLVL.

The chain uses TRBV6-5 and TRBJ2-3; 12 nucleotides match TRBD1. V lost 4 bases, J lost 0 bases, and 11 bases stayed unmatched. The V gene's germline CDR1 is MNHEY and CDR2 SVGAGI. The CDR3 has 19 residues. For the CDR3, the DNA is TGTGCCAGCAGTTCCTGGGGGACAGGGGGCGGGGTAAGCACAGATACGCAGTATTTT. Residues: CASSSWGTGGGVSTDTQYF.

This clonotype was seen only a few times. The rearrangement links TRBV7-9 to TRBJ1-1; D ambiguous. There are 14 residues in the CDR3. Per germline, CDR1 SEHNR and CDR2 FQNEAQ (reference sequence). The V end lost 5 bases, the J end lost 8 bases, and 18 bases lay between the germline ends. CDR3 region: CASSRTQNQREAFF. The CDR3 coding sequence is TGTGCCAGCAGCCGAACTCAAAACCAGAGAGAAGCTTTCTTT.

The CDR3 bases are TGTGCCAGCATAATGGGGCTTTTGCAGTTCTTC. Translating gives CASIMGLLQFF. This rearrangement joins TRBV2 to TRBJ2-1; weak D call: TRBD1 (5 bases). CDR3 length equals 11 residues. Trimming left V 7 bases short and J 12 bases short, with 13 bases between. CDR1 and CDR2 from the germline V gene are SNHLY and FYNNEI.

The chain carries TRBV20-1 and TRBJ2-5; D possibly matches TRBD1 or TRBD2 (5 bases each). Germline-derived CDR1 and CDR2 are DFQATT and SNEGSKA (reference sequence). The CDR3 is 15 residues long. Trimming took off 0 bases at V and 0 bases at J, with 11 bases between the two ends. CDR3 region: CSARDRTGHQETQYF. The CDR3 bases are TGCAGTGCTAGAGATCGGACGGGGCACCAAGAGACCCAGTACTTC.

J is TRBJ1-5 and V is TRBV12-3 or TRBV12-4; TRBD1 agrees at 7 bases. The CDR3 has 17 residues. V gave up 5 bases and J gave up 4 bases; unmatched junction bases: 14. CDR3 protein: CASSRGQGVIGNQPQHF. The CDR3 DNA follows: TGTGCCAGCAGTCGGGGGCAGGGGGTAATTGGGAATCAGCCCCAGCATTTT.

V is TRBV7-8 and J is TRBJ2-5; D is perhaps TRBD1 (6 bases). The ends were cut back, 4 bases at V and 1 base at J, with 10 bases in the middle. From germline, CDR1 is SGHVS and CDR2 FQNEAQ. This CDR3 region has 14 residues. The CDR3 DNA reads TGTGCCAGCAGCTCCGACAGGTTCCAAGAGACCCAGTACTTC. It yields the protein CASSSDRFQETQYF.

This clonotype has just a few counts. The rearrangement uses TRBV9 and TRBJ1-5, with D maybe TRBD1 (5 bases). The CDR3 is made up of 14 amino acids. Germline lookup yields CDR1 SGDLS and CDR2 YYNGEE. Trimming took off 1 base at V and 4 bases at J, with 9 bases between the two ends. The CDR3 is CASSVTKGNQPQHF. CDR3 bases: TGTGCCAGCAGCGTAACTAAGGGGAATCAGCCCCAGCATTTT.

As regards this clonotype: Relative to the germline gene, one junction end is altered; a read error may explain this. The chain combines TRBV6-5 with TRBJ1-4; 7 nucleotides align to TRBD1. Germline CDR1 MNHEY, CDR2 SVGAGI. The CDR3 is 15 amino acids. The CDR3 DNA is TGTGCCAGCAGCTACTCCGGGACAGAAGATGAAAAACTGTTTTTT. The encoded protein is CASSYSGTEDEKLFF.

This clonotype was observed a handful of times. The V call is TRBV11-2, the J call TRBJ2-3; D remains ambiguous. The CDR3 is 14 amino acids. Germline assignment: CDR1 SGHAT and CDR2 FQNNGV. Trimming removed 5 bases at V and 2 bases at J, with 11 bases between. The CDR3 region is CASSLSDLTDTQYF. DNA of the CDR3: TGTGCCAGCAGCCTTTCCGACCTCACAGATACGCAGTATTTT.

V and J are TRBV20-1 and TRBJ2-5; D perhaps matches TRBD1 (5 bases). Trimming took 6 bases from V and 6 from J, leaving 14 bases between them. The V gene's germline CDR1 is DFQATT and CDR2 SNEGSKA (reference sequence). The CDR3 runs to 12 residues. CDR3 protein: CSAATVGKTQYF. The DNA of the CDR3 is TGCAGTGCCGCGACAGTGGGAAAGACCCAGTACTTC.

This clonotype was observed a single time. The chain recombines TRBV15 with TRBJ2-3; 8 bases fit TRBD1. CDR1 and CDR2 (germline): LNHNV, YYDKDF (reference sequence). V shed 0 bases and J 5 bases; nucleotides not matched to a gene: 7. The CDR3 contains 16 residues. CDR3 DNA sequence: TGTGCCACCAGCAGAGACAGGGGGCCTAAGAGAGATACGCAGTATTTT. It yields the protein CATSRDRGPKRDTQYF.

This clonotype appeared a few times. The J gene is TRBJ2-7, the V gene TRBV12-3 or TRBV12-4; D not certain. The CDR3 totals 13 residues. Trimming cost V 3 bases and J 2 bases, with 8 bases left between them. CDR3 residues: CASSLHKAYEQYF. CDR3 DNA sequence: TGTGCCAGCAGTTTGCATAAGGCCTACGAGCAGTACTTC.

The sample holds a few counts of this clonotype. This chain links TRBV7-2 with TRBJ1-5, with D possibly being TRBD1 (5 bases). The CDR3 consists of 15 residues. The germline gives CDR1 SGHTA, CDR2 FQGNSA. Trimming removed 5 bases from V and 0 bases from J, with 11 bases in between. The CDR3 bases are TGTGCCAGCAGCACCTGGGGGGTTAGCAATCAGCCCCAGCATTTT. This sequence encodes CASSTWGVSNQPQHF.

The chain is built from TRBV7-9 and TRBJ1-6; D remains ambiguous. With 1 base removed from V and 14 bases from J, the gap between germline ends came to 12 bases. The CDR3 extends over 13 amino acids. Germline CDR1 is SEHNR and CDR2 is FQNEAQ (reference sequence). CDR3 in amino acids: CASSLEHSVALHF. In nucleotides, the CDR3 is TGTGCCAGCAGCTTAGAGCATTCCGTCGCCCTCCACTTT.